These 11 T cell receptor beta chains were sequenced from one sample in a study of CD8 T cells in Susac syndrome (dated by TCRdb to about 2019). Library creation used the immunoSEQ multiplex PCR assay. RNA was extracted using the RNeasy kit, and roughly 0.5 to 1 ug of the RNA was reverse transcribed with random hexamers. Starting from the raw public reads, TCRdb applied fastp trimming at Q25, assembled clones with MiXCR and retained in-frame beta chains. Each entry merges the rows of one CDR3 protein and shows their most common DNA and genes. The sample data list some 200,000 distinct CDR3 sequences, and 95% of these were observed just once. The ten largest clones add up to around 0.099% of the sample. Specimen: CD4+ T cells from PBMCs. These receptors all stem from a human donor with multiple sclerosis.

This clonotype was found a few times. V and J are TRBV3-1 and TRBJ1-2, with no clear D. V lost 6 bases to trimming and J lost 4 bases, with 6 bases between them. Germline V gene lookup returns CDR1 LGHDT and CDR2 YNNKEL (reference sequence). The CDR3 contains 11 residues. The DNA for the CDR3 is TGTGCCAGCAGTCGATTCTATGGCTACACCTTC. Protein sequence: CASSRFYGYTF.

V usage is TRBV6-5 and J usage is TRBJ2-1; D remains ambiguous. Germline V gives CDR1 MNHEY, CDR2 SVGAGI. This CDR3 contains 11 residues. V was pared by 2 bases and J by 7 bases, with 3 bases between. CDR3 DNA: TGTGCCAGCAGTTACCGGAATGAGCAGTTCTTC. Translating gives CASSYRNEQFF.

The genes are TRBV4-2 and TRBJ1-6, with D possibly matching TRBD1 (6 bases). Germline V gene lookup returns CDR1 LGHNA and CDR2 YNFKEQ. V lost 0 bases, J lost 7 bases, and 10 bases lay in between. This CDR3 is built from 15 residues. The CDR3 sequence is CASSQDGQFNSPLHF. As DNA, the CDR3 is TGTGCCAGCAGCCAAGATGGACAGTTCAATTCACCCCTCCACTTT.

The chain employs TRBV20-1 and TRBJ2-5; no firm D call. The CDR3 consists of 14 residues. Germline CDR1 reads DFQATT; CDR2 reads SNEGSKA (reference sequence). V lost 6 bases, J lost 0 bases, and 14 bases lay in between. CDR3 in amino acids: CSAPFHGYQETQYF. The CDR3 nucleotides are TGCAGTGCCCCGTTTCACGGGTACCAAGAGACCCAGTACTTC.

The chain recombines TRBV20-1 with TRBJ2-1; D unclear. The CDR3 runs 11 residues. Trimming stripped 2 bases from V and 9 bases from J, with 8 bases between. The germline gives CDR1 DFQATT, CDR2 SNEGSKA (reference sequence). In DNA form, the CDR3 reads TGCAGTGCTAGACTAGTGAGTGAGCAGTTCTTC. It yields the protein CSARLVSEQFF.

The DNA for the CDR3 is TGTGCCAGCAGTGAATTCATATACGAGCAGTACTTC. This encodes CASSEFIYEQYF. The chain carries TRBV2 and TRBJ2-7; no firm D call. This CDR3 is 12 amino acids long. CDR1 is SNHLY, CDR2 FYNNEI, per germline. V was clipped by 2 bases and J by 4 bases, with 6 bases between them.

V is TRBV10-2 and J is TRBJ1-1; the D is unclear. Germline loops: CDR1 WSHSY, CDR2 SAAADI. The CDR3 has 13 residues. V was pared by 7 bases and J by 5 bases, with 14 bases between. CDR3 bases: TGCGCCAGCAAGGGCAGCTTGGGGACTGAAGCTTTCTTT. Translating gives CASKGSLGTEAFF.

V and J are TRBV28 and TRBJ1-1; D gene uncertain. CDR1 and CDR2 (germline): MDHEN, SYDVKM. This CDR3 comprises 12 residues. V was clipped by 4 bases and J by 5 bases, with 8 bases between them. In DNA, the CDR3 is TGTGCCAGCAGTTCGCGGCGAACTGAAGCTTTCTTT. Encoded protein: CASSSRRTEAFF.

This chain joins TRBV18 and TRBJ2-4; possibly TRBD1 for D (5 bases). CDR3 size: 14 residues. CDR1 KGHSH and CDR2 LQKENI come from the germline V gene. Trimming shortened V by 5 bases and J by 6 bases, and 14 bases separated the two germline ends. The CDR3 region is CASSAAQGGNIQYF. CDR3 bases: TGTGCCAGCTCAGCGGCCCAGGGTGGAAACATTCAGTACTTC.

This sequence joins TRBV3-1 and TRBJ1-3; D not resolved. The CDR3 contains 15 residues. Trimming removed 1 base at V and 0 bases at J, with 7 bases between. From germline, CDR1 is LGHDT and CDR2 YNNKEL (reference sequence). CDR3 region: CASSQGTYSGNTIYF. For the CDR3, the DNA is TGTGCCAGCAGCCAAGGCACCTACTCTGGAAACACCATATATTTT.

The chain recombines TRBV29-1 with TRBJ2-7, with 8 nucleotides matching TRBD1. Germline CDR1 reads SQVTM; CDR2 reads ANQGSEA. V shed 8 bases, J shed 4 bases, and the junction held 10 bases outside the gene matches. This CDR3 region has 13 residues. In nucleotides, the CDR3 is TGCAGCTCAGGACAGGGCGTGGGGTACGAGCAGTACTTC. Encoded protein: CSSGQGVGYEQYF.